What follows are 10 T cell receptor beta chains derived from one specimen sequenced in a study of blood T cell repertoires in COVID-19. Measured with immunoSEQ multiplex PCR; TCRdb has only the in-frame clones, and not every one. Of roughly 280,000 clones listed, 80% to 95% were seen once; the top ten hold less than 3.5%. Material for sequencing was PBMCs or T cells enriched from blood (not recorded which). Receptors were obtained from a man between 35 and 55 years old who had been exposed to COVID-19.

The genes are TRBV4-1 and TRBJ2-2; possible D gene TRBD2, 6 bases. Germline V gene lookup returns CDR1 MGHRA and CDR2 YSYEKL. The CDR3 consists of 16 residues. Trimming took 0 bases from V and 6 from J, leaving 14 bases between them. CDR3 DNA sequence: TGCGCCAGCAGCCAAGAGACGGGAGTGAATGCCGGGGAGCTGTTTTTT. This translates into CASSQETGVNAGELFF.

The chain couples TRBV19 to TRBJ2-1; 12 nucleotides agree with TRBD2. V was pared by 5 bases and J by 9 bases, with 17 bases of the junction left unmatched. CDR3 length: 18 residues. CDR1 LNHDA and CDR2 SQIVND come from the germline V gene (reference sequence). CDR3 bases: TGTGCCAGTAGTCCGCTAGCGGGAGGGCCGGGTTTTATGGTTGAGCAGTTCTTC. Protein sequence: CASSPLAGGPGFMVEQFF.

The chain is built from TRBV18 and TRBJ1-3; D ambiguous. This CDR3 contains 14 residues. V was pared by 4 bases and J by 0 bases, with 7 bases between. Germline V gene sequence: CDR1 KGHSH, CDR2 LQKENI. The CDR3, as DNA: TGTGCCAGCTCACGGACTGACTCTGGAAACACCATATATTTT. This codes for CASSRTDSGNTIYF.

The chain uses TRBV7-9 and TRBJ2-1, with 11 bases that match TRBD2. CDR3 length: 15 residues. Trimming at V came to 7 bases and at J to 7 bases, leaving 9 bases not matched to a gene. Germline V gene data show CDR1 as SEHNR and CDR2 as FQNEAQ (reference sequence). The CDR3 region has the DNA TGTGCCAGCACCCTATCTAGCGGGAGGCGGAATGAGCAGTTCTTC. It codes for CASTLSSGRRNEQFF.

The chain uses TRBV4-3 and TRBJ2-3; D is ambiguous. V was clipped by 4 bases and J by 2 bases, with 13 bases between them. The CDR3 contains 15 residues. Germline V gene data show CDR1 as LGHNA and CDR2 as YSLEER. The DNA of the CDR3 is TGCGCCAGCAGCCCGAGGCACCAAACCACAGATACGCAGTATTTT. Its protein product is CASSPRHQTTDTQYF.

The V gene is TRBV23-1, the J gene TRBJ1-3; the match to TRBD1 covers 7 bases. TRBV23-1 counts as an open reading frame of uncertain function. The trim removed 0 bases at V and 6 bases at J, leaving 11 bases unmatched. The length of the CDR3 is 17 residues. CDR3 nucleotides: TGCGCCAGCAGTCAATCTATGGGACAGATTACGGCAAACACCATATATTTT. Translated, it gives CASSQSMGQITANTIYF.

This clone was seen a single time. The chain carries TRBV28 and TRBJ2-4, with a weak D call TRBD2 (5 bases). Germline values: CDR1 MDHEN, CDR2 SYDVKM. This CDR3 has 12 amino acids. The CDR3 here is CAAEGGLNIQYF. CDR3 sequence (DNA): TGTGCTGCCGAGGGCGGCCTAAACATTCAGTACTTC.

The gene calls are TRBV28 and TRBJ1-5, with D hard to call. This CDR3 is built from 15 residues. From germline, CDR1 is MDHEN and CDR2 SYDVKM. V was shortened by 4 bases and J by 5 bases, with 15 bases between the two germline ends. The CDR3 nucleotides read TGTGCCAGCAGTTCAGACCCCATGAGCGATCAGCCCCAGCATTTT. Translated: CASSSDPMSDQPQHF.

The V call is TRBV6-6, the J call TRBJ2-5; 11 bases agree with TRBD2. Germline CDR1 is MNHNY and CDR2 is SVGAGI (reference sequence). V shed 4 bases, J shed 3 bases, and the junction held 7 bases outside the gene matches. The CDR3 runs to 16 residues. CDR3 coding DNA: TGTGCCAGCAGTTTCCCTTCGACTAGCGGGGAAGAGACCCAGTACTTC. This sequence encodes CASSFPSTSGEETQYF.

This clone was observed once. The chain recombines TRBV7-9 with TRBJ1-4; no definite D call. Germline lookup yields CDR1 SEHNR and CDR2 FQNEAQ (reference sequence). The CDR3 has 16 amino acids. V lost 5 bases to trimming and J lost 4 bases, with 17 bases between them. The CDR3 reads CASSPRGGQHNEKLFF. CDR3 sequence (DNA): TGTGCCAGCAGCCCCCGGGGAGGGCAACATAATGAAAAACTGTTTTTT.